The 30 T cell receptor beta chains below were found in one sample sequenced in a study of T cells in localized non-small cell lung cancer (dated by TCRdb to between 2020 and 2021). Libraries were prepared through the immunoSEQ multiplex PCR assay. Not all clones reach the TCRdb copy of this immuneACCESS table, which keeps in-frame sequences only. Checked studies attribute under half of the gap to unresolved V genes and leave the rest unexplained. A total of about 2,800 clones appear in this sample, nearly 25% of them only once. Roughly a sixth of the sample belongs to the ten largest clones. The input for sequencing was lung tumor tissue, taken before any cancer treatment. Source of these receptors: a female donor older than 55 with stage III lung adenocarcinoma.

This clone was seen more than once but under ten times. V and J are TRBV4-1 and TRBJ1-3, with no clear D. CDR3 size: 15 residues. CDR1 is MGHRA and CDR2 is YSYEKL in the germline V gene. Trimming removed 2 bases at V and 2 bases at J, with 10 bases between. The CDR3 reads CASSQQTMPGNTIYF. For the CDR3, the DNA is TGCGCCAGCAGCCAACAGACCATGCCTGGAAACACCATATATTTT.

The chain is built from TRBV19 and TRBJ1-3, with D possibly being TRBD1 (5 bases). Germline V lookup: CDR1 LNHDA, CDR2 SQIVND (reference sequence). V lost 9 bases, J lost 0 bases, and 12 bases lay in between. This CDR3 contains 14 residues. In DNA, the CDR3 is TGTGCCAGCACAGGACGACTCTCTGGAAACACCATATATTTT. Encoded protein: CASTGRLSGNTIYF.

The rearrangement links TRBV7-6 to TRBJ1-4; TRBD1 might be the D (5 bases). From germline, CDR1 is SGHVS and CDR2 FNYEAQ. The CDR3 sequence is 15 residues long. Trimming took 1 base from V and 4 from J, leaving 10 bases between them. The CDR3 nucleotides are TGTGCCAGCAGCTTAGTGACAGCTAGTAATGAAAAACTGTTTTTT. Its protein is CASSLVTASNEKLFF.

This CDR3 is CASSQGTSRVGEQFF. The CDR3 nucleotides read TGTGCCAGCAGCCAAGGGACTAGCCGGGTCGGTGAGCAGTTCTTC. The V gene is TRBV14, the J gene TRBJ2-1, with 8 bases aligning to TRBD2. Trimming cost V 1 base and J 9 bases; bases outside gene matches: 8. The CDR3 contains 15 residues. Looked up from germline, CDR1 is SGHDN and CDR2 is FVKESK. Variable domain in full (rest from reference TRBV14 and TRBJ2-1): EAGVTQFPSHSVIEKGQTVTLRCDPISGHDNLYWYRRVMGKEIKFLLHFVKESKQDESGMPNNRFLAERTGGTYSTLKVQPAELEDSGVYFCASSQGTSRVGEQFFGPGTRLTVL.

Sample share makes this clone medium-sized (0.01 to 0.1%). The rearrangement uses TRBV6-8 and TRBJ2-7, with D hard to call. CDR3 size: 15 residues. With 7 bases removed from V and 4 bases from J, the gap between germline ends came to 20 bases. Germline V gene data show CDR1 as MNHGY and CDR2 as SAAAGT. The CDR3 loop is CASTHLSPNFYEQYF. The CDR3 nucleotides are TGTGCCAGCACTCACCTGTCACCCAACTTTTACGAGCAGTACTTC.

In its sample, this clone is medium-sized. This chain links TRBV9 with TRBJ1-1, with D tentatively TRBD1 (6 bases). V was trimmed by 4 bases and J by 6 bases, leaving 10 bases between them. The germline V gene encodes CDR1 SGDLS and CDR2 YYNGEE. The CDR3 sequence is 12 residues long. CDR3 DNA: TGTGCCAGCAGCTTAGGGGGGCCTGAAGCTTTCTTT. Its protein product is CASSLGGPEAFF. Full variable domain (outside the CDR3, taken from reference TRBV9 and TRBJ1-1): DSGVTQTPKHLITATGQRVTLRCSPRSGDLSVYWYQQSLDQGLQFLIQYYNGEERAKGNILERFSAQQFPDLHSELNLSSLELGDSALYFCASSLGGPEAFFGQGTRLTVV.

In this sample, this clone turned up a few times. The V gene is TRBV28, the J gene TRBJ1-5; unclear D gene. The CDR3 has 15 residues. V was pared by 6 bases and J by 5 bases, with 17 bases between. From germline, CDR1 is MDHEN and CDR2 SYDVKM. CDR3 DNA sequence: TGTGCCAGCAGCCCAATACGGGCGGTGGATCAGCCCCAGCATTTT. Protein: CASSPIRAVDQPQHF.

This clone was found a few times. The chain recombines TRBV9 with TRBJ1-5; D gene ambiguous. This CDR3 region has 14 residues. The V end lost 5 bases, the J end lost 3 bases, and 12 bases lay between the germline ends. The V gene's germline CDR1 is SGDLS and CDR2 YYNGEE. The CDR3 spells CASSFSGFNQPQHF. DNA for the CDR3: TGTGCCAGCAGTTTCTCGGGGTTCAATCAGCCCCAGCATTTT.

The V gene is TRBV6-8, the J gene TRBJ2-2; 9 nucleotides align to TRBD1. Germline V CDR1 and CDR2: MNHGY, SAAAGT. Trimming took 6 bases from V and 3 from J; bases not matched to a gene: 2. The CDR3 sequence is 14 residues long. In DNA form, the CDR3 reads TGTGCCAGCAGAAGGACAGGGGACACCGGGGAGCTGTTTTTT. Amino acids: CASRRTGDTGELFF.

This chain joins TRBV9 and TRBJ1-2; D is unresolved. The CDR3 sequence is 15 residues long. V was shortened by 5 bases and J by 0 bases, with 14 bases between the two germline ends. Germline V lookup: CDR1 SGDLS, CDR2 YYNGEE. CDR3 bases: TGTGCCAGCAGTCTTGGGCCCAACGCTAACTATGGCTACACCTTC. Its translation is CASSLGPNANYGYTF.

The sample holds a few counts of this clone. Here the CDR3 DNA reads TGTGCCAGCAGCTCTCGGGGTAGCGGCTTCTACAATGAGCAGTTCTTC. Protein sequence: CASSSRGSGFYNEQFF. The rearrangement uses TRBV11-3 and TRBJ2-1, with D possibly matching TRBD2 (6 bases). Germline loops: CDR1 SGHNT, CDR2 YENEEA. The CDR3 contains 16 residues. The ends were cut back, 4 bases at V and 3 bases at J, with 16 bases in the middle.

This sequence joins TRBV29-1 and TRBJ2-2; D is unresolved. Trimming removed 6 bases at V and 3 bases at J, with 11 bases between. The CDR3 spans 13 residues. The germline CDR1 and CDR2 sequences are SQVTM and ANQGSEA. The CDR3 DNA reads TGCAGCGTATTGACACGGTACACCGGGGAGCTGTTTTTT. This translates into CSVLTRYTGELFF.

This clone was detected only a few times. This chain links TRBV30 with TRBJ2-1; 12 bases map to TRBD2. Per the germline V gene, CDR1 is GTSNPN and CDR2 is SVGIG (reference sequence). The CDR3 consists of 12 residues. V gave up 5 bases and J gave up 11 bases; unmatched junction bases: 4. CDR3: CAWGLAGRQQFF. The CDR3 DNA sequence: TGTGCCTGGGGACTAGCGGGACGTCAGCAGTTCTTC.

The gene calls are TRBV7-6 and TRBJ1-2; 11 positions match TRBD1. The CDR3 extends over 15 amino acids. Germline CDR1 and CDR2: SGHVS and FNYEAQ. With V trimmed by 5 bases and J by 8 bases, 10 bases remained unmatched. CDR3 sequence (DNA): TGTGCCAGCAGCCATAGGACAGGGGGCGTAGACGGCTACACCTTC. It codes for CASSHRTGGVDGYTF.

This clone came up a few times. V is TRBV4-1 and J is TRBJ1-2; 7 nucleotides line up with TRBD1. Germline loops: CDR1 MGHRA, CDR2 YSYEKL. With V trimmed by 3 bases and J by 2 bases, 3 bases remained unmatched. This CDR3 comprises 14 residues. The DNA of the CDR3 is TGCGCCAGCAGCCAGTCGACAGGGAACTATGGCTACACCTTC. This sequence encodes CASSQSTGNYGYTF.

The table lists this clone with a count of one. The gene calls are TRBV10-2 and TRBJ2-7, with D possibly matching TRBD2 (6 bases). The germline V gene encodes CDR1 WSHSY and CDR2 SAAADI. Trimming left V 0 bases short and J 3 bases short, with 12 bases between. The CDR3 runs to 15 residues. Here the CDR3 reads CASSESSGTFYEQYF. CDR3 DNA: TGCGCCAGCAGTGAGTCGAGTGGGACTTTCTACGAGCAGTACTTC.

Only a few counts were recorded for this clone. The chain joins TRBV6-8 to TRBJ1-2, with 7 nucleotides matching TRBD1. Germline V CDR1 and CDR2: MNHGY, SAAAGT. The CDR3 runs to 14 residues. V lost 7 bases, J lost 1 base, and 6 bases stayed unmatched. CDR3 nucleotide sequence: TGTGCCAGCAACGTGGGACAGCATAACTATGGCTACACCTTC. Translating gives CASNVGQHNYGYTF.

The CDR3 spells CASSFPLARGANVLTF. As DNA, the CDR3 is TGTGCCAGCAGCTTTCCTCTAGCGAGAGGGGCCAACGTCCTGACTTTC. The chain employs TRBV12-1 and TRBJ2-6; the table's D call, TRBD2, was not checked against the DNA. TRBV12-1 is marked as a pseudogene. The length of the CDR3 is 16 residues.

The chain recombines TRBV11-3 with TRBJ2-3; TRBD2 might be the D (7 bases). Germline lookup yields CDR1 SGHNT and CDR2 YENEEA. V shed 1 base and J shed 5 bases, with 13 bases lying between them. This CDR3 is built from 15 residues. The CDR3 region is CASSLGGREIDTQYF. CDR3 DNA sequence: TGTGCCAGCAGCTTAGGGGGGCGGGAGATAGATACGCAGTATTTT.

The chain uses TRBV5-1 and TRBJ1-1; 9 bases align to TRBD1. The V segment lost 2 bases and the J segment 7 bases; nucleotides outside the gene matches: 6. The CDR3 sequence is 14 residues long. Germline CDR1 reads SGHRS; CDR2 reads YFSETQ. CDR3 amino acids: CASSFGQGTGEAFF. In nucleotides, the CDR3 is TGCGCCAGCAGCTTCGGACAGGGGACTGGTGAAGCTTTCTTT.

The chain couples TRBV30 to TRBJ1-2; unclear D gene. The germline V and J ends were trimmed by 3 bases and 8 bases, with 19 bases remaining between them. The CDR3 is 14 amino acids. CDR1 is GTSNPN and CDR2 is SVGIG in the germline V gene (reference sequence). Here the CDR3 reads CAWRPGLMTGGYTF. For the CDR3, the DNA is TGTGCCTGGAGGCCCGGACTCATGACGGGCGGCTACACCTTC.

Points on this clone: One end of the junction is discordant with germline, which a read error may explain. The chain couples TRBV11-3 to TRBJ2-7; 7 positions agree with TRBD2. The CDR3 is 17 amino acids. Germline V gives CDR1 SGHNT, CDR2 YENEEA. CDR3 region: CASSSGPGLPFSYEQYF. The CDR3 DNA reads TGTGCTAGCAGCTCAGGTCCGGGACTACCCTTCTCCTACGAGCAGTACTTC.

V gene TRBV14 combines with J gene TRBJ1-1, with unresolved D. This CDR3 comprises 16 residues. V gave up 4 bases and J gave up 1 base, with 16 bases separating them. Germline CDR1 and CDR2: SGHDN and FVKESK. CDR3 region: CASSPRTMRSNTEAFF. For the CDR3, the DNA is TGTGCCAGCAGCCCACGCACAATGAGGTCGAACACTGAAGCTTTCTTT.

The genes are TRBV6-8 and TRBJ1-5, with TRBD1 as a possible D gene (6 bases). CDR1 and CDR2 (germline): MNHGY, SAAAGT. V was pared by 2 bases and J by 3 bases, with 11 bases between. This CDR3 contains 15 residues. In DNA form, the CDR3 reads TGTGCCAGCAGTTACGTGGGGGGGGCCAATCAGCCCCAGCATTTT. Amino acids: CASSYVGGANQPQHF.

J is TRBJ2-4 and V is TRBV6-8, with no clear D. Germline V gene data show CDR1 as MNHGY and CDR2 as SAAAGT. V was trimmed by 6 bases and J by 16 bases, leaving 22 bases between them. The CDR3 has 13 residues. CDR3 residues: CASRANPGGNQYF. The CDR3 DNA reads as TGTGCCAGCAGGGCGAACCCAGGTGGGAACCAATACTTC.

This clone was counted between two and nine times. The rearrangement uses TRBV1 and TRBJ1-1. TRBV1 is classified as a pseudogene. CDR3 length: 16 amino acids. This CDR3 is CASSPFWGPSGTEAFF. The CDR3 region has the DNA TGCGCCAGCAGCCCTTTTTGGGGACCTTCTGGGACTGAAGCTTTCTTT.

There are a few counts of this clone. This chain uses TRBV7-4 with TRBJ2-1, with 7 bases matching TRBD1. Per germline, CDR1 SGHVT and CDR2 SQSDAQ. V trimming: 6 bases; J trimming: 2 bases; junction bases outside the gene matches: 1. The CDR3 spans 13 residues. CDR3 nucleotides: TGTGCCAGCAGGGGACAGCCCTACAATGAGCAGTTCTTC. This translates into CASRGQPYNEQFF.

Relative to its sample, this clone is medium-sized. The J gene is TRBJ2-7, the V gene TRBV6-8; TRBD2 is a possible D gene (6 bases). The ends were cut back, 2 bases at V and 0 bases at J, with 17 bases in the middle. This CDR3 is built from 17 residues. Germline V gives CDR1 MNHGY, CDR2 SAAAGT. The CDR3, as DNA: TGTGCCAGCAGTTACCCCACTGATGGCGGGAACTCCTACGAGCAGTACTTC. Its protein product is CASSYPTDGGNSYEQYF.

This clone ranks as large. The V gene is TRBV4-1, the J gene TRBJ1-5, with TRBD1 as a possible D gene (6 bases). Trimming left V 3 bases short and J 8 bases short, with 17 bases between. There are 15 residues in the CDR3. The germline V gene has CDR1 MGHRA and CDR2 YSYEKL. This CDR3 reads CASSHSDSLWEPQHF. The CDR3 coding sequence is TGCGCCAGCAGCCACTCGGACAGTCTTTGGGAGCCCCAGCATTTT.

This clone has only a few counts. The chain recombines TRBV16 with TRBJ1-2, with D unresolved. V was shortened by 8 bases and J by 0 bases, with 7 bases between the two germline ends. Germline CDR1 reads KGHSY; CDR2 reads FQNENV. This CDR3 region has 12 residues. The CDR3 coding sequence is TGTGCCAGCGCCCCCACTAACTATGGCTACACCTTC. Translated: CASAPTNYGYTF.